This TCR beta chain is drawn from a study of T cell responses to AZD1222 COVID-19 vaccine. General observations from the study: Donors were mostly white British, more females; clonal diversity possibly underestimated. Of the AZD1222 recipients, only six or seven were seropositive at baseline. Two AZD1222 administrations were followed by greater Spike-specific TCR breadth and depth.

Trimming took 5 bases from V and 5 from J, leaving 17 bases between them. The CDR3 consists of 15 residues. Per the germline V gene, CDR1 is MNHEY and CDR2 is SMNVEV (reference sequence). Points on this clone: No antigen is known for it.

Measured with immunoSEQ multiplex PCR; TCRdb has only the in-frame clones, and not every one. Among about 99,000 clones listed, around nine tenths were seen once. The sample was peripheral blood, taken on day 0 of AZD1222 vaccination. This clonotype was obtained from an adult in good health. The chain couples TRBV27 to TRBJ2-3, with D perhaps matching TRBD1 (5 bases). CDR3 in DNA: TGTGCCAGCAGTCCGGACATGGGGCAGGTAGATACGCAGTATTTT. Translated, it gives CASSPDMGQVDTQYF.